This T cell receptor beta chain comes out of a study of T cell clusters in autoimmune cytopenias. TRB was amplified from approximately 250 ng of peripheral blood genomic DNA per sample. Regarding this clonotype: The antigen remains undetermined.

General study results and limits: Clustering suggested that physiological T cell clusters were missing in primary autoimmune cytopenia patients.

Per the germline V gene, CDR1 is KGHSH and CDR2 is LQKENI. The CDR3 runs to 18 residues. TRB was amplified by touch-down multiplex PCR, primer pools A and B combined. Using the multiplex PCR reads, TCRdb records one entry per CDR3 protein without DNA. The ten top clones account for roughly 3.6%, within a sample of fewer than 8,500 distinct CDR3 sequences. The rearrangement joins TRBV18 to TRBJ1-2. The TCR sequence derives from a human donor with an autoimmune cytopenia or autoimmune hepatitis (not recorded which). The specimen was peripheral blood. This chain's CDR3 is CASSLQITRTGANYGYTF.